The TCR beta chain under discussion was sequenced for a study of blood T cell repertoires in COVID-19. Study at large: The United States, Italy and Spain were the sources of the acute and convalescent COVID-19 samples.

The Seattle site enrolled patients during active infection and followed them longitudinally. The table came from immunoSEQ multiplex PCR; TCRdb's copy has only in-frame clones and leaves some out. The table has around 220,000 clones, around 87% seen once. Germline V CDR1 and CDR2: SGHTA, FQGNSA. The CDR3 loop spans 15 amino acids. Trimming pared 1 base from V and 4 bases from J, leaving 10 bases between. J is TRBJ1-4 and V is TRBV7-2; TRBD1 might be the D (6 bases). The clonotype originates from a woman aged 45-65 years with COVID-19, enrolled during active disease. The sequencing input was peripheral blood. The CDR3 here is CASSLDSGVNEKLFF. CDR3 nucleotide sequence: TGTGCCAGCAGCTTAGATTCAGGGGTTAATGAAAAACTGTTTTTT.